The T cell receptor beta chain under discussion was sequenced for a study of blood T cell repertoires in COVID-19. Background on the study: Sites in the United States, Italy and Spain provided acute and convalescent COVID-19 samples. The analysed material was cDNA or gDNA that came from T cells, B-cell-depleted T cells, or PBMCs.

Here immunoSEQ multiplex PCR was the method, and the copy in TCRdb shows in-frame clones only, minus some. The sample lists about 220,000 clones; around four fifths were seen once. Trimming stripped 2 bases from V and 2 bases from J, with 12 bases between. CDR3 length equals 15 residues. The germline CDR1 and CDR2 sequences are KGHSH and LQKENI. Sample: peripheral blood. The clonotype was recovered from a young man with active or convalescent COVID-19. The chain uses TRBV18 and TRBJ1-2; no clear D gene. CDR3 in amino acids: CASSPANGRNYGYTF. The CDR3 DNA reads as TGTGCCAGCTCACCAGCGAACGGCAGGAACTATGGCTACACCTTC. Combining the CDR3 with reference TRBV18 and TRBJ1-2 gives the whole variable domain NAGVMQNPRHLVRRRGQEARLRCSPMKGHSHVYWYRQLPEEGLKFMVYLQKENIIDESGMPKERFSAEFPKEGPSILRIQQVVRGDSAAYFCASSPANGRNYGYTFGSGTRLTVV.